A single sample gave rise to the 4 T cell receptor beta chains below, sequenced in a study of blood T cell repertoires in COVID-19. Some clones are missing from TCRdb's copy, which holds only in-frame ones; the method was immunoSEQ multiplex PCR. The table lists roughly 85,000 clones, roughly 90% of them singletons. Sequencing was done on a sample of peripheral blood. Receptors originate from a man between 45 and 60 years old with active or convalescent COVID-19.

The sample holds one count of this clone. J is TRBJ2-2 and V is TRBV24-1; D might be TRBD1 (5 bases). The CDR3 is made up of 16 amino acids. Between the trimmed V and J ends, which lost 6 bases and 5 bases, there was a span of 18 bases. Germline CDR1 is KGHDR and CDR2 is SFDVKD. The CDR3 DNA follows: TGTGCCACCAGTAGGTCGACAGCCATTGGTACCGGGGAGCTGTTTTTT. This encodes CATSRSTAIGTGELFF.

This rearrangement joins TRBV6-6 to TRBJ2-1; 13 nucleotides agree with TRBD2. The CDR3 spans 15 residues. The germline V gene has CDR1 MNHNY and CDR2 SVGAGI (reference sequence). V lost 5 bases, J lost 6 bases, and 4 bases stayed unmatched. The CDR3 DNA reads TGTGCCAGCAGTACCGGACTAGCGGGAGCCAATGAGCAGTTCTTC. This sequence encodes CASSTGLAGANEQFF.

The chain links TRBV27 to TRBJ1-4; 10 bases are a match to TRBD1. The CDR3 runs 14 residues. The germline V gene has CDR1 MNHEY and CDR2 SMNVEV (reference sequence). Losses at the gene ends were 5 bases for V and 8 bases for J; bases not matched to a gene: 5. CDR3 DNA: TGTGCCAGCAGTCTGGGGACAGGGGCCGAAAAACTGTTTTTT. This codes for CASSLGTGAEKLFF.

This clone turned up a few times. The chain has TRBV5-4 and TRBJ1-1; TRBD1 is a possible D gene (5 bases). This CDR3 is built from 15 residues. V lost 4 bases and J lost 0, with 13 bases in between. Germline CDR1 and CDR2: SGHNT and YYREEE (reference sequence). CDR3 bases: TGTGCCAGCAGCGCGGGACGGACTATGAACACTGAAGCTTTCTTT. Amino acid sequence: CASSAGRTMNTEAFF.